These T cell receptor beta chains were read from a single sample in a study of Ad26.COV2.S vaccination and SARS-CoV-2 variants. Sequenced by immunoSEQ multiplex PCR; TCRdb stores in-frame clones only, minus some. The table includes 410,000 or so clones, around 92% detected once. The sample in question was peripheral blood, obtained in a trial of Ad26.COV2.S vaccine versus placebo. These receptors came from a person between 18 and 60 years old who received the Ad26.COV2.S COVID-19 vaccine or a placebo. CDR3s include the opening cysteine and the closing phenylalanine or tryptophan. The order of the fields is clone size, J gene, V gene, CDR3 protein. Size tells how often a clone was seen (once, few, many) or the class of an expanded clone, and some rows leave it out.

once	TRBJ2-3	TRBV10-2	CASIGLAGGLGTDTQYF
-	TRBJ1-3	TRBV7-9	CASSDRLRGKGNTIYF
-	TRBJ1-5	TRBV2	CASSYVNSNQPQHF
-	TRBJ2-5	TRBV5-1	CASSLGLGETQYF
-	TRBJ1-5	TRBV19	CASSQRTGGFGNQPQHF
-	TRBJ2-7	TRBV5-5	CASSLVDREGQGFVSEQYF
-	TRBJ1-1	TRBV5-4	CASSLSPTAEAFF
-	TRBJ2-7	TRBV7-2	CASSDLAGVYEQYF
-	TRBJ2-7	TRBV14	CASKLAGDYEQYF
-	TRBJ2-5	TRBV11-2	CASSQRGTQETQYF
-	TRBJ2-7	TRBV7-9	CASSLLLPAGVPNYEQYF
-	TRBJ1-1	TRBV28	CASSFGGPEAFF
-	TRBJ1-2	TRBV2	CALTAPYYGYTF
-	TRBJ2-2	TRBV6-5	CASSYGQGRISGELFF
-	TRBJ2-3	TRBV2	CASTPSGGQGTQYF
-	TRBJ1-2	TRBV6-5	CANLMAGAYGYTF
-	TRBJ2-1	TRBV6-4	CASSDSNYSGGGYNEQFF
-	TRBJ1-1	TRBV29-1	CSARALMNTEAFF
-	TRBJ1-5	TRBV4-2	CASSLEGQGRQPQHF
-	TRBJ2-2	TRBV12-3/TRBV12-4	CASSFGIPGELFF
-	TRBJ1-2	TRBV19	CASSLPSGVYGYTF
-	TRBJ1-6	TRBV5-6	CASSSGTVNTLHF
once	TRBJ2-7	TRBV18	CASSLTGEQYF
-	TRBJ1-1	TRBV15	CATSRVAGGTEAFF
-	TRBJ2-7	TRBV27	CASRSQGFYEQYF
-	TRBJ2-3	TRBV7-2	CASSAKVPTFSTDTQYF
-	TRBJ2-1	TRBV5-3	CARSFTTSGGNNEQFF
-	TRBJ2-1	TRBV15	CATSSEAGADEQFF
-	TRBJ2-5	TRBV30	CAWGQRAETQYF
-	TRBJ1-1	TRBV12-3/TRBV12-4	CASSQQGYTEAFF
-	TRBJ2-5	TRBV7-2	CASSFPSRLALQETQYF
once	TRBJ2-5	TRBV6-2/TRBV6-3	CASSYSWLAHQETQYF
-	TRBJ1-2	TRBV14	CASIGDRGGGGYTF
-	TRBJ1-6	TRBV7-9	CASTSSGTGYSPLHF
once	TRBJ2-7	TRBV7-9	CASSPQVYEQYF
-	TRBJ2-1	TRBV7-7	CASTPGRAYNEQFF
once	TRBJ2-4	TRBV29-1	CSAQRTGADAKNIQYF
-	TRBJ2-3	TRBV11-2	CASSLQPGQGYTQYF
-	TRBJ2-4	TRBV6-2/TRBV6-3	CASSYSGVDKNIQYF
-	TRBJ2-7	TRBV19	CASSTSGGNVYEQYF
-	TRBJ1-2	TRBV7-8	CASSPGTDHYGYTF
-	TRBJ2-5	TRBV6-5	CASSPWTGSQETQYF
few	TRBJ2-2	TRBV7-9	CASSPYTFGELFF
-	TRBJ2-5	TRBV4-3	CASSQEGDVNEETQYF
-	TRBJ2-1	TRBV7-2	CASSVSTSGGHYNEQFF
-	TRBJ1-6	TRBV5-1	CASSLELAWTVGGEPSSTLHF
-	TRBJ2-7	TRBV28	CASAPSPYEQYF
-	TRBJ1-1	TRBV3-1/TRBV3-2	CASSDTSGYTEAFF
once	TRBJ2-7	TRBV21-1	CASSNRGAGNYLSSYEQYF
-	TRBJ2-7	TRBV7-2	CASSLQGAYEQYF
-	TRBJ2-7	TRBV6-2/TRBV6-3	CASSYSSTYEQYF
-	TRBJ2-1	TRBV5-1	CASSFTSGGVNEQFF